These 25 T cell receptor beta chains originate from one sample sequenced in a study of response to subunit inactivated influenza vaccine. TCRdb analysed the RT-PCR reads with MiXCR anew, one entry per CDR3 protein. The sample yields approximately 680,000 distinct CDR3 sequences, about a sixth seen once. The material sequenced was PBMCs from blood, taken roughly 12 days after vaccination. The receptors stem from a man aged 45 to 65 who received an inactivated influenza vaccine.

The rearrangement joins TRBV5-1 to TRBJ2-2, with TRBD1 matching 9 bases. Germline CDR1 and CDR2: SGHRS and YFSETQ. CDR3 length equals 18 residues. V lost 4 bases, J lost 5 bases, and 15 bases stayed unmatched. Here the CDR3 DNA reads TGCGCCAGCAGCGGCTACGCCAGGACAGGGGTGGGAACCGGGGAGCTGTTTTTT. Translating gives CASSGYARTGVGTGELFF.

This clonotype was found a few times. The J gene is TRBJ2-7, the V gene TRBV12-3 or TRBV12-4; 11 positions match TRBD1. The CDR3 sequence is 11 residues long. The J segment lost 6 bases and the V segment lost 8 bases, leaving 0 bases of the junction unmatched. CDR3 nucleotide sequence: TGTGCCAGCGGGACAGGGGGCGAGCAGTACTTC. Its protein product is CASGTGGEQYF.

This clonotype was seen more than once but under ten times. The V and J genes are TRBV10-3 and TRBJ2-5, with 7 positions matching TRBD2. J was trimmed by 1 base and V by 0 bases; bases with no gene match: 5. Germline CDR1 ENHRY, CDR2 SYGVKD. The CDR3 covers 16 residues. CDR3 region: CAISESRTSVQETQYF. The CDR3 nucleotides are TGTGCCATCAGTGAGTCCAGAACTAGCGTCCAAGAGACCCAGTACTTC.

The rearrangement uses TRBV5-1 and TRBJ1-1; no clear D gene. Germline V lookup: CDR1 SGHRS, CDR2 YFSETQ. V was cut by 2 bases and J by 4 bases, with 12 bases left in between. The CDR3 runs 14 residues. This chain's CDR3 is CASSFPAGGTEAFF. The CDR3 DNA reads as TGCGCCAGCAGCTTCCCGGCAGGAGGCACTGAAGCTTTCTTT.

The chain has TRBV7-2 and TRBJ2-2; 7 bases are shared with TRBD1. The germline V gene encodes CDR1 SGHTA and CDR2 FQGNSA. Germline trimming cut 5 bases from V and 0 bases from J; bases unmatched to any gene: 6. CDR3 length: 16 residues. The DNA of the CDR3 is TGTGCCAGCAGCCGGACAGGACCCGCGAACACCGGGGAGCTGTTTTTT. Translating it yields CASSRTGPANTGELFF. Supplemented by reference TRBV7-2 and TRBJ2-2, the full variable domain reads GAGVSQSPSNKVTEKGKDVELRCDPISGHTALYWYRQSLGQGLEFLIYFQGNSAPDKSGLPSDRFSAERTGGSVSTLTIQRTQQEDSAVYLCASSRTGPANTGELFFGEGSRLTVL.

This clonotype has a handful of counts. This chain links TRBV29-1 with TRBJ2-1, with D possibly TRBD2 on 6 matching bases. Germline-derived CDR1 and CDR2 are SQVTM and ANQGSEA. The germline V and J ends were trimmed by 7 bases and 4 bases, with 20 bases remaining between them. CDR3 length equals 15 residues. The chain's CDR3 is CSESNGRNLYNEQFF. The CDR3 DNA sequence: TGCAGCGAATCAAACGGGAGAAACCTATACAATGAGCAGTTCTTC.

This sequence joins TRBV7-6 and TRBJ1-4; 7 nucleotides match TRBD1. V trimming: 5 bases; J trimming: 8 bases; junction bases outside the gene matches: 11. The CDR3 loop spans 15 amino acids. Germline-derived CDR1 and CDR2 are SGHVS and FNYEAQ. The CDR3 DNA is TGTGCCAGCAGCACAAATGTCGGGACAGCCGAAAAACTGTTTTTT. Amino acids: CASSTNVGTAEKLFF.

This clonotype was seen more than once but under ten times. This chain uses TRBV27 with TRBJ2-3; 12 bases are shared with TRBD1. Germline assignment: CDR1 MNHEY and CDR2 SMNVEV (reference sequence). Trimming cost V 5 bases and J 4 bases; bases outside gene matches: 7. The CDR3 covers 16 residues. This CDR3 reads CASSPRDRGLADTQYF. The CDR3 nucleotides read TGTGCCAGCAGTCCCCGGGACAGGGGGCTCGCAGATACGCAGTATTTT.

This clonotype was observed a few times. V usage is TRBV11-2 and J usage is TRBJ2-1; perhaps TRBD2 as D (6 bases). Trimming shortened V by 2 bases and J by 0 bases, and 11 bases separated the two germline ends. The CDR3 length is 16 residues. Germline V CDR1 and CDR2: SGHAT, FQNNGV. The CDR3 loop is CASSLPPGSSYNEQFF. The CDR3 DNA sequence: TGTGCCAGCAGCTTACCCCCCGGGAGCTCCTACAATGAGCAGTTCTTC.

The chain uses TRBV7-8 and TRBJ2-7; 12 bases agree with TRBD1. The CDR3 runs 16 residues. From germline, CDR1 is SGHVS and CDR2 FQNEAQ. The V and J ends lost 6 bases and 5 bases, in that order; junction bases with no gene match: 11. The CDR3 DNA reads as TGTGCCAGCAGTCATCTGGGACAGGGGGCGGTCGACGAGCAGTACTTC. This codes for CASSHLGQGAVDEQYF.

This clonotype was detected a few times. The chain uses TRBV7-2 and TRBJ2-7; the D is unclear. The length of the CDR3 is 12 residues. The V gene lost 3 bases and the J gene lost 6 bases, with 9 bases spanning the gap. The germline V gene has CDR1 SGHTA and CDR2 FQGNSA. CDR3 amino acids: CASSLMEREQYF. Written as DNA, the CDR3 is TGTGCCAGCAGCTTGATGGAACGCGAGCAGTACTTC.

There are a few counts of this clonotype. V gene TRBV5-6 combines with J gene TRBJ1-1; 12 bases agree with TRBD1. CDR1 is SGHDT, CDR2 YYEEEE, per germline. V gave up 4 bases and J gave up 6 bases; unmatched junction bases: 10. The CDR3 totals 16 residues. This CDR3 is CASSIRDRGPKAEAFF. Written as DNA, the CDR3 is TGTGCCAGCAGCATCCGGGACAGGGGGCCGAAGGCTGAAGCTTTCTTT.

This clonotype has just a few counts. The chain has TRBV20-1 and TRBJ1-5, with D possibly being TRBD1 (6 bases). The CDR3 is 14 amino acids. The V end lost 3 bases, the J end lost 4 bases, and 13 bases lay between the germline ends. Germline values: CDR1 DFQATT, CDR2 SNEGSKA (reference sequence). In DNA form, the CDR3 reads TGCAGTGCTAGGACCGGACAGCCAAATCAGCCCCAGCATTTT. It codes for CSARTGQPNQPQHF.

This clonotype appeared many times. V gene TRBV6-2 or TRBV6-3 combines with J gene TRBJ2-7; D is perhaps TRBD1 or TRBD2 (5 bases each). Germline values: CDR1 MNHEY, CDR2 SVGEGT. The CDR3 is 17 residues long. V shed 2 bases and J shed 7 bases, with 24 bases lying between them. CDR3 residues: CASSYTGRRGSTEEQYF. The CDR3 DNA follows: TGTGCCAGCAGTTACACGGGACGGAGAGGGTCTACGGAAGAGCAGTACTTC.

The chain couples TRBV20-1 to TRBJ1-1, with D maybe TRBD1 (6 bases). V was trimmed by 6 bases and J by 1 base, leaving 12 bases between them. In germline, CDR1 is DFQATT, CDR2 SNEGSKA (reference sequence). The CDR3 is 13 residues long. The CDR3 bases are TGCAGTGCGATGGGGGGCCCGAACACTGAAGCTTTCTTT. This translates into CSAMGGPNTEAFF.

For the CDR3, the DNA is TGCGCCAGCAGCCCCACAGGGGTATCAAAGGTGACTGAAGCTTTCTTT. This gives the protein CASSPTGVSKVTEAFF. V usage is TRBV4-3 and J usage is TRBJ1-1, with TRBD1 identical over 7 bases. Germline CDR1 and CDR2: LGHNA and YSLEER. The CDR3 runs to 16 residues. V trimming: 4 bases; J trimming: 5 bases; junction bases outside the gene matches: 13.

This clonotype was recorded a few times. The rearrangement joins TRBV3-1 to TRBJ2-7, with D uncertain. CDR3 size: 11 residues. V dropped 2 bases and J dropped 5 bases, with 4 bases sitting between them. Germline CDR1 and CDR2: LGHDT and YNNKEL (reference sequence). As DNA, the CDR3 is TGTGCCAGCAGCCAATTGGACGAGCAGTACTTC. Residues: CASSQLDEQYF.

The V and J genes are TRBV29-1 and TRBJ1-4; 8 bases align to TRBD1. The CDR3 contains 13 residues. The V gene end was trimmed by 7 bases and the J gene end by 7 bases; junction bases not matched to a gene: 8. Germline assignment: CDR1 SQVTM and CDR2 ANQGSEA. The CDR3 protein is CSGFDRGGEKLFF. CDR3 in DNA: TGCAGCGGATTTGACAGGGGAGGTGAAAAACTGTTTTTT.

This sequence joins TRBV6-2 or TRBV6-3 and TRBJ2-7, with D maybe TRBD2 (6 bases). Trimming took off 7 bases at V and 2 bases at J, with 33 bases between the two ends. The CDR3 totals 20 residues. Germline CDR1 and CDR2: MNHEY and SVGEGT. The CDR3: CASTQRSVAWSGDRAYEQYF. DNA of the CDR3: TGTGCCAGCACACAAAGGTCCGTTGCCTGGTCGGGGGACCGAGCCTACGAGCAGTACTTC.

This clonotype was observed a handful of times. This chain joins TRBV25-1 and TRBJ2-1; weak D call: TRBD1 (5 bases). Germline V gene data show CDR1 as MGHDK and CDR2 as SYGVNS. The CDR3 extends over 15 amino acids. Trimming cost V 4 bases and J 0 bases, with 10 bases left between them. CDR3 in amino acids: CASSGGVSSYNEQFF. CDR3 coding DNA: TGTGCCAGCAGTGGGGGCGTGAGCTCCTACAATGAGCAGTTCTTC.

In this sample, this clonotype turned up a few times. DNA for the CDR3: TGTGCCAGCTCACCTGATGGTAATGAGCAGTTCTTC. Its protein product is CASSPDGNEQFF. This rearrangement joins TRBV18 to TRBJ2-1; D not certain. V shed 3 bases and J shed 7 bases, with 7 bases lying between them. This CDR3 region has 12 residues. The germline gives CDR1 KGHSH, CDR2 LQKENI. Using reference TRBV18 and TRBJ2-1 for the parts outside the CDR3, the full variable domain is NAGVMQNPRHLVRRRGQEARLRCSPMKGHSHVYWYRQLPEEGLKFMVYLQKENIIDESGMPKERFSAEFPKEGPSILRIQQVVRGDSAAYFCASSPDGNEQFFGPGTRLTVL.

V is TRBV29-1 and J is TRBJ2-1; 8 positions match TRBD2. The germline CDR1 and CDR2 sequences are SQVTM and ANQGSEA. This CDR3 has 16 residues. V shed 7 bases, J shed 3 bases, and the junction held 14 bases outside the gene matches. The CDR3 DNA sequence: TGCAGCGCCTATCCTTCCCATAGCGGGAACTACAATGAGCAGTTCTTC. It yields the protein CSAYPSHSGNYNEQFF.

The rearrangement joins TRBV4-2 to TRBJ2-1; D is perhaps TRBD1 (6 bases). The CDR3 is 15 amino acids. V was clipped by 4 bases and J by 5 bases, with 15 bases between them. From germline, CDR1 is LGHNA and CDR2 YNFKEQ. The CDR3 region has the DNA TGTGCCAGCAGCCTTAGGGGTAAGGGGGACAATGAGCAGTTCTTC. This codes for CASSLRGKGDNEQFF.

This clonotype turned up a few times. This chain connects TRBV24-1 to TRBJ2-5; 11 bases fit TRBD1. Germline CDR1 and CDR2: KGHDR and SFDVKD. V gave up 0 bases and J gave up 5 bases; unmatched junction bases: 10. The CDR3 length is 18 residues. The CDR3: CATSDLLDRGQMDETQYF. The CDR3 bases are TGTGCCACCAGTGATTTGCTGGACAGGGGGCAAATGGATGAGACCCAGTACTTC.

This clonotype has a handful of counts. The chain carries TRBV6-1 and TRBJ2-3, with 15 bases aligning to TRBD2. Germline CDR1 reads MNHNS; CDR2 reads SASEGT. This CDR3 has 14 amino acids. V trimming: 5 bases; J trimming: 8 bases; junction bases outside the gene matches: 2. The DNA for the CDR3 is TGTGCCAGCAGTCCGGGACTAGCGGGAGGTACGCAGTATTTT. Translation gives CASSPGLAGGTQYF.